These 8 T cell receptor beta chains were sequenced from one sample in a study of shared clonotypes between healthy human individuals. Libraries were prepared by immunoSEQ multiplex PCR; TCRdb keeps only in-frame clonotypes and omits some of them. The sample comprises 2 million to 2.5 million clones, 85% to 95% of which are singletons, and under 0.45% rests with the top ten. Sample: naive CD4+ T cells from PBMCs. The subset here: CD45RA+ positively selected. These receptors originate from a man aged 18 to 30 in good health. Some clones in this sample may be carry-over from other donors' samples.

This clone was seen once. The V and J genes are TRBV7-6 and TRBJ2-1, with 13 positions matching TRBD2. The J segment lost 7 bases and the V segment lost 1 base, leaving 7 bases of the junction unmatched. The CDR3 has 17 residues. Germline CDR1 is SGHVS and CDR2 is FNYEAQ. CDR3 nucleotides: TGTGCCAGCAGCTTAGAATTGGGACTAGCGGGAAGGAATGAGCAGTTCTTC. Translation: CASSLELGLAGRNEQFF.

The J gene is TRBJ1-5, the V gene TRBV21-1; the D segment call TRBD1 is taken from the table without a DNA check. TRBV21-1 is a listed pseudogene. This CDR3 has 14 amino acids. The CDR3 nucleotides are TGTGCCAGAATGGGGACAAACTACAATCAGCCCCAGCATTTT. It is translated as CARMGTNYNQPQHF.

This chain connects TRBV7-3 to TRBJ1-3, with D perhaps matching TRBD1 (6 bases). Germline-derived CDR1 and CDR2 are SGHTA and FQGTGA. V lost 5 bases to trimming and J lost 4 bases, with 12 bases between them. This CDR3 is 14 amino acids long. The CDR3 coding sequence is TGTGCCAGCAGCGGAGGGGGTGCCGGAAACACCATATATTTT. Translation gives CASSGGGAGNTIYF. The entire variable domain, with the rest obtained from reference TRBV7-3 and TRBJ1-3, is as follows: GAGVSQTPSNKVTEKGKYVELRCDPISGHTALYWYRQSLGQGPEFLIYFQGTGAADDSGLPNDRFFAVRPEGSVSTLKIQRTERGDSAVYLCASSGGGAGNTIYFGEGSWLTVV.

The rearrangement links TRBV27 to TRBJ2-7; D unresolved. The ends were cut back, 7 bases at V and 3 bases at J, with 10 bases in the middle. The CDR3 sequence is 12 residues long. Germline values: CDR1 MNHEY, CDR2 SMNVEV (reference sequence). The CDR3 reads CASIGPGYEQYF. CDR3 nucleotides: TGTGCCAGCATTGGCCCGGGCTACGAGCAGTACTTC.

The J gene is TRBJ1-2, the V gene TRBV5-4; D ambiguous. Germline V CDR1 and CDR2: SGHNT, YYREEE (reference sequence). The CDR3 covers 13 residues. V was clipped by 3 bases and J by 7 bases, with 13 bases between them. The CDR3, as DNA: TGTGCCAGCAGCTACCCCGGTGATCGTGGCTACACCTTC. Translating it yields CASSYPGDRGYTF.

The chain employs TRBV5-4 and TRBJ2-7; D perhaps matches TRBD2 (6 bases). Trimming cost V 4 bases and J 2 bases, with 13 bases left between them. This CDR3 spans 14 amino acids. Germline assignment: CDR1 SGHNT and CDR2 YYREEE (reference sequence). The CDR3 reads CASSPAGLPYEQYF. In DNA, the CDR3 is TGTGCCAGCAGCCCGGCGGGACTTCCCTACGAGCAGTACTTC.

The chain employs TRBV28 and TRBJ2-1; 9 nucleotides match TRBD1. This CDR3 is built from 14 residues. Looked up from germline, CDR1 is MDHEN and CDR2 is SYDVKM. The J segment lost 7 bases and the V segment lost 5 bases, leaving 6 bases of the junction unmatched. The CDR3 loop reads CASSTGGVQNEQFF. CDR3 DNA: TGTGCCAGCAGTACAGGGGGCGTCCAAAATGAGCAGTTCTTC. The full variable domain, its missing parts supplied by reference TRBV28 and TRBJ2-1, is DVKVTQSSRYLVKRTGEKVFLECVQDMDHENMFWYRQDPGLGLRLIYFSYDVKMKEKGDIPEGYSVSREKKERFSLILESASTNQTSMYLCASSTGGVQNEQFFGPGTRLTVL.

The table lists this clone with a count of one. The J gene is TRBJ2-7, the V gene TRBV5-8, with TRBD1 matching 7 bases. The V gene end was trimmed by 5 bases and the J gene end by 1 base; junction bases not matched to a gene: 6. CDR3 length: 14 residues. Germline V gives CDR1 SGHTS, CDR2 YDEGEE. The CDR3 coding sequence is TGTGCCAGCAGAATACAGGGGCCATCCTACGAGCAGTACTTC. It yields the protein CASRIQGPSYEQYF.